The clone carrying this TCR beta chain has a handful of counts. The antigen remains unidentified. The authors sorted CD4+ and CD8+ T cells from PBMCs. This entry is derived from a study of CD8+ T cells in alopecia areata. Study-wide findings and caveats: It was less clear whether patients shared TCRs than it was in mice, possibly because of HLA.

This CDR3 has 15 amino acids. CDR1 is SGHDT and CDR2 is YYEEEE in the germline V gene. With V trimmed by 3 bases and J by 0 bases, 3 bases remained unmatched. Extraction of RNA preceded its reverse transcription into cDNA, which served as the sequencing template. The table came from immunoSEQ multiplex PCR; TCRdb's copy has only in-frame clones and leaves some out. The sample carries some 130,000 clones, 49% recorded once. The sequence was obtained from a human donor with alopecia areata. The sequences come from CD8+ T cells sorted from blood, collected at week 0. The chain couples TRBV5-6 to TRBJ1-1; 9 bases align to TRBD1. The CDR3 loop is CASSSGQGLNTEAFF. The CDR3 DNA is TGTGCCAGCAGCTCGGGACAGGGACTGAACACTGAAGCTTTCTTT.